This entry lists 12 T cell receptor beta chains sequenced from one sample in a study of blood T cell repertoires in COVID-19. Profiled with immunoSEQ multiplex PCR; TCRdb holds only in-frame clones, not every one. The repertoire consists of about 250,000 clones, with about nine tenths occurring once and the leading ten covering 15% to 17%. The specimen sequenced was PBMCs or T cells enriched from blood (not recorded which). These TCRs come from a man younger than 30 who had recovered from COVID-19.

The CDR3 DNA follows: TGTGCCAGCAGTTCGATGACACCCTACGAGCAGTACTTC. Its translation is CASSSMTPYEQYF. The chain combines TRBV28 with TRBJ2-7; no clear D. CDR1 is MDHEN and CDR2 is SYDVKM in the germline V gene. Trimming left V 4 bases short and J 2 bases short, with 9 bases between. This CDR3 is 13 amino acids long.

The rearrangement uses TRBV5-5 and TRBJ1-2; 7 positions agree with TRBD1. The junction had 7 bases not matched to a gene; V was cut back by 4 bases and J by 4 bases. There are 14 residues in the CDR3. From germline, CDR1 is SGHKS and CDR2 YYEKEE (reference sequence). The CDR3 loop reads CASSPTGAAYGYTF. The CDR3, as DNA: TGTGCCAGCAGCCCTACAGGGGCGGCCTATGGCTACACCTTC. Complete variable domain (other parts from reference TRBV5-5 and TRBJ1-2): DAGVTQSPTHLIKTRGQQVTLRCSPISGHKSVSWYQQVLGQGPQFIFQYYEKEERGRGNFPDRFSARQFPNYSSELNVNALLLGDSALYLCASSPTGAAYGYTFGSGTRLTVV.

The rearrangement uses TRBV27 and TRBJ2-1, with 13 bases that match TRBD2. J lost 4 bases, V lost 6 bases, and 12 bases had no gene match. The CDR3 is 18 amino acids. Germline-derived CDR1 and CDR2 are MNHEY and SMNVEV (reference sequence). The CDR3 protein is CASRLRPLLAGGYNEQFF. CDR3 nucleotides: TGTGCCAGCAGGCTCCGGCCCTTACTAGCGGGAGGGTACAATGAGCAGTTCTTC.

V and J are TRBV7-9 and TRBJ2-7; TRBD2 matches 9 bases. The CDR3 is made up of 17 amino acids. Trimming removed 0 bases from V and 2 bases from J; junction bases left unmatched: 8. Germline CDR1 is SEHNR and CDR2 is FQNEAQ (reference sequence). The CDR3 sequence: CASSLASGTSRPYEQYF. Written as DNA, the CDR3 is TGTGCCAGCAGCTTAGCCTCAGGGACTAGCCGCCCCTACGAGCAGTACTTC.

The CDR3 region has the DNA TGTGCCAGCACCTGGGACCCGACAGGGGACACTGAAGCTTTCTTT. Amino acids: CASTWDPTGDTEAFF. The V gene is TRBV7-9, the J gene TRBJ1-1, with TRBD1 matching over 8 bases. CDR3 size: 15 residues. V lost 7 bases to trimming and J lost 3 bases; unmatched junction nucleotides: 10. Germline CDR1 is SEHNR and CDR2 is FQNEAQ (reference sequence).

The CDR3 loop reads CASSERDLGVNEQFF. In DNA, the CDR3 is TGCGCCAGCAGTGAGAGGGACTTAGGGGTCAATGAGCAGTTCTTC. The J gene is TRBJ2-1, the V gene TRBV10-1, with D perhaps matching TRBD2 (6 bases). V was pared by 2 bases and J by 6 bases, with 14 bases between. The germline CDR1 and CDR2 sequences are WNHNN and SYGVQD (reference sequence). The CDR3 runs 15 residues.

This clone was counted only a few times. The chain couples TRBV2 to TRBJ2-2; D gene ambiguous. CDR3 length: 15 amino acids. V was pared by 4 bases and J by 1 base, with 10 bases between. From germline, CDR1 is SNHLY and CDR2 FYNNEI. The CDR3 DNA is TGTGCCAGCAGTGTGAGGCATCTGAACACCGGGGAGCTGTTTTTT. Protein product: CASSVRHLNTGELFF.

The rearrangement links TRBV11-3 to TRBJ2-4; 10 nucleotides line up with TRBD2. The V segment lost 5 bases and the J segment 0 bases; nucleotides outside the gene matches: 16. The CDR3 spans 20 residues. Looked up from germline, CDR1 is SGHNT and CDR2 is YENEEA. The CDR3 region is CASSPTRGTSETLAKNIQYF. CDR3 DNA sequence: TGTGCCAGCAGCCCCACACGGGGGACTAGCGAGACACTAGCCAAAAACATTCAGTACTTC.

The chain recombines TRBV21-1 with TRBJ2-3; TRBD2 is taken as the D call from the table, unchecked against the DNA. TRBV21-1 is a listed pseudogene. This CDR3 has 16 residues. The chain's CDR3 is CASSKDLAGVSDTQYF. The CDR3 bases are TGTGCCAGCAGCAAAGATTTAGCGGGGGTGTCAGATACGCAGTATTTT.

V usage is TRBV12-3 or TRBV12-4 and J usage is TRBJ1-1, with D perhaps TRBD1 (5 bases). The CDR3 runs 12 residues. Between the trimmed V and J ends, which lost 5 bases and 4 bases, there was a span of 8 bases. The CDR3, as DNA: TGTGCCAGCAGTAGCAGGGCCACTGAAGCTTTCTTT. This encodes CASSSRATEAFF.

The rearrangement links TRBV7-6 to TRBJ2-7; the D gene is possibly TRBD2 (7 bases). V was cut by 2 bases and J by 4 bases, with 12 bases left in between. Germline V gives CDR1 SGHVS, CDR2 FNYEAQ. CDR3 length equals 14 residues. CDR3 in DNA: TGTGCCAGCAGCTTACCGGGGGGCTGGTACGAGCAGTACTTC. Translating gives CASSLPGGWYEQYF.

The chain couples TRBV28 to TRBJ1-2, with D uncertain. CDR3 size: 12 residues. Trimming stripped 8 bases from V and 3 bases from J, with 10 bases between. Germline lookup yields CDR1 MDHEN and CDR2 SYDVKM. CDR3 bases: TGTGCCAGCGCGGGCGGGGACTATGGCTACACCTTC. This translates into CASAGGDYGYTF.